The clone carrying this TCR beta chain was counted at least ten times. The CDR3 is 15 amino acids. Germline V gives CDR1 SGHRS, CDR2 YFSETQ. Trimming shortened V by 0 bases and J by 2 bases, and 11 bases separated the two germline ends. This sample is part of a study of response to subunit inactivated influenza vaccine. TCRdb analysed the RT-PCR reads with MiXCR anew, one entry per CDR3 protein. The repertoire consists of about 780,000 distinct CDR3 sequences, with approximately 17% occurring once and the leading ten covering about a tenth. J is TRBJ1-2 and V is TRBV5-1; D gene ambiguous. Material: PBMCs from blood, obtained roughly 5 days after vaccination. The TCR comes from a man in his fifties or sixties who received an inactivated influenza vaccine. DNA of the CDR3: TGCGCCAGCAGCTTGGGAGGTCCAGGAAACTATGGCTACACCTTC. This gives the protein CASSLGGPGNYGYTF.